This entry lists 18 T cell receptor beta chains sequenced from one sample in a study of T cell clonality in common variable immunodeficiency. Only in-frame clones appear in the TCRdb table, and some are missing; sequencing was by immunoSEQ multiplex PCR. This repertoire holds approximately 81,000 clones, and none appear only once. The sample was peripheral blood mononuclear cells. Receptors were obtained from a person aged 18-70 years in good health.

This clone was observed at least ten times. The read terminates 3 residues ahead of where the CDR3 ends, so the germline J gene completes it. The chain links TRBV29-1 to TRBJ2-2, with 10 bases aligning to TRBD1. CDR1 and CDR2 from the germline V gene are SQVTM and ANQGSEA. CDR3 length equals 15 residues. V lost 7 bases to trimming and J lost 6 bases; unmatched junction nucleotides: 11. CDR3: CSARGGQGLSGELFF. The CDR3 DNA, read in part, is TGCAGCGCAAGAGGGGGACAGGGGCTCTCCGGGGAG.

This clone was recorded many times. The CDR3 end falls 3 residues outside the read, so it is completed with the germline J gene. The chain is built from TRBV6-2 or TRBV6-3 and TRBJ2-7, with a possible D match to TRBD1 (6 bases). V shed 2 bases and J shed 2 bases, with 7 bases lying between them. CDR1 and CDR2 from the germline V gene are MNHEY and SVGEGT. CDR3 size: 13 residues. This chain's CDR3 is CASSYRDTYEQYF. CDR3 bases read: TGTGCCAGCAGTTACCGGGACACCTACGAG.

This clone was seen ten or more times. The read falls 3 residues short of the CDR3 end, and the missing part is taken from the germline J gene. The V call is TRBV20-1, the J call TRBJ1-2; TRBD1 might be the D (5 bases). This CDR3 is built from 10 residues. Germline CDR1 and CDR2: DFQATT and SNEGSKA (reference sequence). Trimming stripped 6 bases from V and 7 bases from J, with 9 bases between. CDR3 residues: CSAQGRGYTF. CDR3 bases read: TGCAGTGCCCAGGGTCGTGGC.

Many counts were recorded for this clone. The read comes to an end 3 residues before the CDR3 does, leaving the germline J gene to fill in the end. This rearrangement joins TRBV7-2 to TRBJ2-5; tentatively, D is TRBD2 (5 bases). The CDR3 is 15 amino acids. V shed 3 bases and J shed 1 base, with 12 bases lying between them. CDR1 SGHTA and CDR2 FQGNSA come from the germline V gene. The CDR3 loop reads CASSFLLEGQETQYF. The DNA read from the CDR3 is TGTGCCAGCAGCTTTCTACTAGAGGGCCAAGAGACC.

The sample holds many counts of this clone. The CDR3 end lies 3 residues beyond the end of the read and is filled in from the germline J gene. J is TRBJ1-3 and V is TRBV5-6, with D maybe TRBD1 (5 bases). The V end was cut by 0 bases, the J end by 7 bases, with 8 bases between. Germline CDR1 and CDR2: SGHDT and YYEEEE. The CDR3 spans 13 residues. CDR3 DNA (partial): TGTGCCAGCAGCTTGGGACAGTGGAACACC. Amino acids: CASSLGQWNT. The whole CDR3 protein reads CASSLGQWNTIYF.

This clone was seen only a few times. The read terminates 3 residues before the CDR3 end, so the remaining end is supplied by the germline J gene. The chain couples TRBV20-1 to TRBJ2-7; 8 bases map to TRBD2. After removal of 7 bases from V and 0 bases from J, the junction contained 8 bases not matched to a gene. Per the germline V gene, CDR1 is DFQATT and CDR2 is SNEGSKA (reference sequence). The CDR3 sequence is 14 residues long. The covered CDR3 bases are TGCAGTGTCCCCACCGGGACTAGCTCCTACGAG. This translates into CSVPTGTSSYE. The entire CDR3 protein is CSVPTGTSSYEQYF.

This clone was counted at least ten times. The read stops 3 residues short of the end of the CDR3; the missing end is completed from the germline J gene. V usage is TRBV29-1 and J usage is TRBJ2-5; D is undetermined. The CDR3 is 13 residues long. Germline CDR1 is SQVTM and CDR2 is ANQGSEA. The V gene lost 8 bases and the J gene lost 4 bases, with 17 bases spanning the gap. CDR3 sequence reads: CSLGTVGGETQYF. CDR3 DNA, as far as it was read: TGCAGCCTTGGAACAGTAGGTGGAGAGACC.

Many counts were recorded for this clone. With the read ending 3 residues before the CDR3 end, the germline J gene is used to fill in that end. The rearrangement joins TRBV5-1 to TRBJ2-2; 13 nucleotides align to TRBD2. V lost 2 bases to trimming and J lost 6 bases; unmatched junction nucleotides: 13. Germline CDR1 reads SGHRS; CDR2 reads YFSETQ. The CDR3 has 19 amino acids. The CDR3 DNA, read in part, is TGCGCCAGCAGCTTCACTCTCGGGACTAGCGGGATTTTCCCCGGGGAG. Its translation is CASSFTLGTSGIFPGE. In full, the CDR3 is CASSFTLGTSGIFPGELFF.

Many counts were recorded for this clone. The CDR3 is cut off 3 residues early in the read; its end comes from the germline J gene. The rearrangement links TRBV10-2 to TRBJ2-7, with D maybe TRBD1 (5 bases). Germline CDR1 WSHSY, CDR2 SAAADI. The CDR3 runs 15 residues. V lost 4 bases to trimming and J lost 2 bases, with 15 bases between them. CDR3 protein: CASSVSTVSTYEQYF. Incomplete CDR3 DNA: TGCGCCAGCAGTGTATCGACAGTGTCAACCTACGAG.

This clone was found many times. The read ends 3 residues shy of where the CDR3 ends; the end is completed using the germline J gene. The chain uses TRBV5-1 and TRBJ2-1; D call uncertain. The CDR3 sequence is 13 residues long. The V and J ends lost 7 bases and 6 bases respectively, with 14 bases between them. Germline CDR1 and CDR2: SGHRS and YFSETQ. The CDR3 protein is CASAQGSINEQFF. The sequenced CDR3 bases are TGCGCCAGCGCCCAAGGGTCGATCAATGAG.

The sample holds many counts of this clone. CDR3 DNA, as far as it was read: TGTGCCAGCAGCTTATCACAGGGTTTCGCAGATACG. Its translation is CASSLSQGFADT. The whole CDR3 sequence reads CASSLSQGFADTQYF. V is TRBV7-9 and J is TRBJ2-3, with a possible D match to TRBD1 (6 bases). Read data end 3 residues before the CDR3 end; the end is taken from the germline J gene. V lost 2 bases, J lost 4 bases, and 13 bases lay in between. The CDR3 totals 15 residues. From germline, CDR1 is SEHNR and CDR2 FQNEAQ (reference sequence).

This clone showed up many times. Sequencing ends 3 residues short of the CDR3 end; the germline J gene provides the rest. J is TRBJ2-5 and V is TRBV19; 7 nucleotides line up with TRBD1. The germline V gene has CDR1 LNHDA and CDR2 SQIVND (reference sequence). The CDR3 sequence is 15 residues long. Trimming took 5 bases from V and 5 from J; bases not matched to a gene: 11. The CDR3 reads CASSAMTGSGETQYF. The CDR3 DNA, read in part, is TGTGCCAGTAGTGCTATGACAGGGTCGGGGGAGACC.

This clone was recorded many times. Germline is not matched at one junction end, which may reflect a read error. The CDR3 is CASSPRAGGLNTEAFF. CDR3 DNA, as far as it was read: TGCGCCAGCAGCCCTAGGGCAGGGGGCTTGAACACTGAA. The chain couples TRBV4-2 to TRBJ1-1, with 8 bases matching TRBD1. The read gets to within 3 residues of the CDR3 end, and the germline J gene fills in the rest. The CDR3 runs to 16 residues. The germline V gene encodes CDR1 LGHNA and CDR2 YNFKEQ.

CDR3 loop: CASSEPLAGGAYEQYF. The sequenced CDR3 bases are TGCGCCAGCAGTGAGCCCCTAGCGGGAGGTGCCTACGAG. The chain couples TRBV10-2 to TRBJ2-7; 11 bases align to TRBD2. Read data end 3 residues before the CDR3 end; the end is taken from the germline J gene. V gave up 2 bases and J gave up 2 bases; unmatched junction bases: 5. CDR1 is WSHSY and CDR2 is SAAADI in the germline V gene. The CDR3 is 16 residues long.

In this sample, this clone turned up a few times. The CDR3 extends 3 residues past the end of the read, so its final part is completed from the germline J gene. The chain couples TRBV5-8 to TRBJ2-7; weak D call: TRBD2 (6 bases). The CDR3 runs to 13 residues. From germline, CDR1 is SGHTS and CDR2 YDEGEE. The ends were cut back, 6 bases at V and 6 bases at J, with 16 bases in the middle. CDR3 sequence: CASNRRAGSEQYF. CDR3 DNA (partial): TGTGCCAGCAACCGGAGGGCTGGCTCCGAG.

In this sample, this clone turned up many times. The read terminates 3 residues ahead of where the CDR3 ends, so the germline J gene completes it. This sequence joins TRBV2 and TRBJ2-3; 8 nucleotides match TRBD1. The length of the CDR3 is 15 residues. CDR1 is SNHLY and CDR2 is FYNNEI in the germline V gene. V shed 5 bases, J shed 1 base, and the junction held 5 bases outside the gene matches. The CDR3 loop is CASSPQGAGTDTQYF. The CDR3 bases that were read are TGTGCCAGCAGTCCCCAGGGGGCAGGCACAGATACG.

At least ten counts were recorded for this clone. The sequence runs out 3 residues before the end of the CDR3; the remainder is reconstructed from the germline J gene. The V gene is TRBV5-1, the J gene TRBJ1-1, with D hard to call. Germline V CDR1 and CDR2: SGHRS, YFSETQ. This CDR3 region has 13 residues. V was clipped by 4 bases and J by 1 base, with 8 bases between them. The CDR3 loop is CASSPNTNTEAFF. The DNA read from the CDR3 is TGCGCCAGCAGCCCGAACACGAACACTGAA.

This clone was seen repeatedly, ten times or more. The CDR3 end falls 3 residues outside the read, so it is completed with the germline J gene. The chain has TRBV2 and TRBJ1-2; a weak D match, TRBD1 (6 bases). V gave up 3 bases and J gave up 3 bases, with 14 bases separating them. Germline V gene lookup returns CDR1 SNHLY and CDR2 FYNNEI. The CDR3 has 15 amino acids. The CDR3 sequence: CASSDRIRGDYGYTF. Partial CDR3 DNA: TGTGCCAGCAGTGATCGGATCAGGGGAGACTATGGC. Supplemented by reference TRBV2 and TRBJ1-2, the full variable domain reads EPEVTQTPSHQVTQMGQEVILRCVPISNHLYFYWYRQILGQKVEFLVSFYNNEISEKSEIFDDQFSVERPDGSNFTLKIRSTKLEDSAMYFCASSDRIRGDYGYTFGSGTRLTVV.